The 29 T cell receptor beta chains presented below share a single source sample, sequenced in a study of OX40 agonist ivuxolimab in advanced cancers. Produced via immunoSEQ multiplex PCR; TCRdb's table is partial and in-frame only. The sample contains tens of thousands of clones, about 82% of which appear only once. Material: CD4+ or CD8+ T cells sorted from blood, obtained in a trial of the OX40 agonist ivuxolimab. Every receptor here comes from an adult with an advanced solid tumor such as melanoma, head and neck, liver or kidney cancer.

This clone was counted a single time. The chain uses TRBV5-1 and TRBJ1-2; tentative D call: TRBD1 (5 bases). The ends were cut back, 2 bases at V and 5 bases at J, with 16 bases in the middle. Germline V gene data show CDR1 as SGHRS and CDR2 as YFSETQ. This CDR3 comprises 15 residues. The CDR3 sequence is CASSLPGTAKYGYTF. The CDR3 nucleotides read TGCGCCAGCAGCTTACCCGGGACCGCAAAATATGGCTACACCTTC.

The chain links TRBV7-2 to TRBJ1-3; the D is unclear. Trimming removed 1 base at V and 4 bases at J, with 14 bases between. The CDR3 is 16 amino acids. Germline CDR1 and CDR2: SGHTA and FQGNSA. The CDR3: CASSLVGGRLGNTIYF. The CDR3 bases are TGTGCCAGCAGCTTAGTGGGAGGCAGGCTGGGAAACACCATATATTTT.

The chain uses TRBV7-3 and TRBJ2-3, with 8 bases lining up with TRBD2. The CDR3 is 15 residues long. Germline V gene data show CDR1 as SGHTA and CDR2 as FQGTGA. V shed 5 bases and J 2 bases; nucleotides not matched to a gene: 6. The CDR3 DNA reads as TGTGCCAGCAGCCTACTAGCGGAGCTCACAGATACGCAGTATTTT. Translated: CASSLLAELTDTQYF.

For this clone: The germline gene is not matched at one end of the junction; a read error may be the cause. CDR3 in amino acids: CASSNWGQSSGSTTYF. The CDR3 coding sequence is TGTGCCAGCAGCAACTGGGGTCAGAGCTCTGGAAGCACCACATATTTT. This sequence joins TRBV11-2 and TRBJ1-3; D unclear. The CDR3 has 16 residues. CDR1 is SGHAT and CDR2 is FQNNGV in the germline V gene.

This chain joins TRBV11-2 and TRBJ1-1; D uncertain. V was pared by 5 bases and J by 5 bases, with 15 bases between. Germline V gives CDR1 SGHAT, CDR2 FQNNGV. The CDR3 totals 14 residues. The CDR3 nucleotides read TGTGCCAGCAGCCCGATGCAAGGGCGAACTGAAGCTTTCTTT. It encodes CASSPMQGRTEAFF.

This clone was seen a single time. The J gene is TRBJ2-5, the V gene TRBV28; D is possibly TRBD1 (6 bases). The CDR3 spans 15 residues. Trimming took 5 bases from V and 3 from J, leaving 16 bases between them. Germline loops: CDR1 MDHEN, CDR2 SYDVKM. Here the CDR3 DNA reads TGTGCCAGCAGTCCCTATCCACAGGGAGAAGAGACCCAGTACTTC. Translation: CASSPYPQGEETQYF.

The V and J genes are TRBV7-3 and TRBJ1-1; TRBD1 might be the D (5 bases). The CDR3 length is 13 residues. The V end was cut by 1 base, the J end by 7 bases, with 10 bases between. The germline CDR1 and CDR2 sequences are SGHTA and FQGTGA. CDR3 in amino acids: CASSLRSGGEAFF. CDR3 sequence (DNA): TGTGCCAGCAGCTTAAGGAGTGGGGGTGAAGCTTTCTTT.

This clone appeared a single time. The chain carries TRBV30 and TRBJ2-7; D not resolved. The ends were cut back, 2 bases at V and 0 bases at J, with 8 bases in the middle. Germline CDR1 reads GTSNPN; CDR2 reads SVGIG (reference sequence). The CDR3 contains 13 residues. CDR3 region: CAWSKQSSYEQYF. The CDR3 DNA follows: TGTGCCTGGAGTAAACAGAGCTCCTACGAGCAGTACTTC.

This chain joins TRBV6-6 and TRBJ1-2, with D hard to call. V was cut by 8 bases and J by 1 base, with 8 bases left in between. The CDR3 length is 12 residues. Germline CDR1 is MNHNY and CDR2 is SVGAGI (reference sequence). CDR3 bases: TGTGCCAGCGGCAGCCTTAACTATGGCTACACCTTC. Its protein is CASGSLNYGYTF.

The rearrangement uses TRBV19 and TRBJ2-1; 11 bases are shared with TRBD2. This CDR3 is built from 16 residues. Per the germline V gene, CDR1 is LNHDA and CDR2 is SQIVND (reference sequence). V was clipped by 5 bases and J by 7 bases; unmatched bases: 10. In DNA form, the CDR3 reads TGTGCCAGTAGTGCCCTGACTAGCGGGGAGACGAATGAGCAGTTCTTC. It is translated as CASSALTSGETNEQFF.

The chain couples TRBV7-9 to TRBJ1-2, with TRBD1 matching over 8 bases. CDR1 SEHNR and CDR2 FQNEAQ come from the germline V gene (reference sequence). The CDR3 totals 13 residues. V lost 4 bases and J lost 4; bases outside the gene matches: 2. The DNA for the CDR3 is TGTGCCAGCAGCTCGGGACAGGTCTATGGCTACACCTTC. Protein sequence: CASSSGQVYGYTF.

This chain connects TRBV9 to TRBJ2-7, with 10 bases that match TRBD1. There are 14 residues in the CDR3. The junction had 3 bases not matched to a gene; V was cut back by 2 bases and J by 4 bases. Germline-derived CDR1 and CDR2 are SGDLS and YYNGEE. The CDR3 is CASSVGQGKYEQYF. CDR3 bases: TGTGCCAGCAGCGTGGGACAGGGGAAATACGAGCAGTACTTC. Complete variable domain (other parts from reference TRBV9 and TRBJ2-7): DSGVTQTPKHLITATGQRVTLRCSPRSGDLSVYWYQQSLDQGLQFLIQYYNGEERAKGNILERFSAQQFPDLHSELNLSSLELGDSALYFCASSVGQGKYEQYFGPGTRLTVT.

The rearrangement joins TRBV27 to TRBJ1-1; 7 bases are a match to TRBD1. Germline V gene lookup returns CDR1 MNHEY and CDR2 SMNVEV (reference sequence). The CDR3 has 15 residues. The ends lost 4 bases at V and 4 bases at J; junction bases unmatched: 9. The CDR3 region is CASSYFSGGSTEAFF. The CDR3 DNA sequence: TGTGCCAGCAGTTACTTTTCAGGGGGATCCACTGAAGCTTTCTTT.

This clone appeared many times. This chain joins TRBV2 and TRBJ1-2; 7 bases are shared with TRBD1. The CDR3 runs to 13 residues. Germline V gene sequence: CDR1 SNHLY, CDR2 FYNNEI. The junction had 3 bases not matched to a gene; V was cut back by 8 bases and J by 0 bases. CDR3: CASGGQTNYGYTF. The CDR3 DNA sequence: TGTGCCAGCGGGGGACAGACTAACTATGGCTACACCTTC. The variable domain in full, with the rest retrieved from reference TRBV2 and TRBJ1-2, is EPEVTQTPSHQVTQMGQEVILRCVPISNHLYFYWYRQILGQKVEFLVSFYNNEISEKSEIFDDQFSVERPDGSNFTLKIRSTKLEDSAMYFCASGGQTNYGYTFGSGTRLTVV.

CDR3 DNA: TGTGCCAGCAGGTCTCCGGGAATCACTGAAGCTTTCTTT. Translated, it gives CASRSPGITEAFF. The chain combines TRBV2 with TRBJ1-1; D unclear. The CDR3 is 13 amino acids. V was pared by 6 bases and J by 4 bases, with 12 bases between. CDR1 is SNHLY and CDR2 is FYNNEI in the germline V gene.

V gene TRBV19 combines with J gene TRBJ2-1; D is perhaps TRBD2 (6 bases). This CDR3 is 17 amino acids long. Germline CDR1 and CDR2: LNHDA and SQIVND (reference sequence). V lost 4 bases and J lost 5, with 21 bases in between. The CDR3 DNA reads TGTGCCAGTAGTAGGACGGGAGAAGGAATAGACCACAATGAGCAGTTCTTC. Amino acid sequence: CASSRTGEGIDHNEQFF.

The chain is built from TRBV15 and TRBJ1-1; D is unclear. This CDR3 is built from 14 residues. Germline CDR1 and CDR2: LNHNV and YYDKDF (reference sequence). V shed 0 bases and J shed 6 bases, with 11 bases lying between them. This CDR3 is CATSREGRLPEAFF. CDR3 bases: TGTGCCACCAGCAGAGAGGGGAGGCTCCCTGAAGCTTTCTTT.

The V call is TRBV9, the J call TRBJ2-4; possible D gene TRBD1, 5 bases. The germline gives CDR1 SGDLS, CDR2 YYNGEE. The germline V and J ends were trimmed by 3 bases and 6 bases, with 13 bases remaining between them. The CDR3 length is 14 residues. The CDR3 DNA is TGTGCCAGCAGCGATAGGCCCCAGGGAAACATTCAGTACTTC. It is translated as CASSDRPQGNIQYF.

This chain connects TRBV5-6 to TRBJ1-1; D is uncertain. The CDR3 is made up of 13 amino acids. Germline V gene data show CDR1 as SGHDT and CDR2 as YYEEEE. V was clipped by 0 bases and J by 8 bases, with 11 bases between them. CDR3 region: CASSLGQPGEAFF. The CDR3 bases are TGTGCCAGCAGCTTGGGGCAGCCGGGGGAAGCTTTCTTT. The full variable domain, rest sourced from reference TRBV5-6 and TRBJ1-1, is DAGVTQSPTHLIKTRGQQVTLRCSPKSGHDTVSWYQQALGQGPQFIFQYYEEEERQRGNFPDRFSGHQFPNYSSELNVNALLLGDSALYLCASSLGQPGEAFFGQGTRLTVV.

The J gene is TRBJ2-3, the V gene TRBV5-1, with D possibly matching TRBD1 (6 bases). Trimming took 0 bases from V and 2 from J, leaving 7 bases between them. CDR1 is SGHRS and CDR2 is YFSETQ in the germline V gene. This CDR3 comprises 14 residues. The CDR3 is CASSLGGHTDTQYF. CDR3 bases: TGCGCCAGCAGCTTGGGGGGGCACACAGATACGCAGTATTTT.

The CDR3 DNA follows: TGTGCCAGCAGCTTTAACAGGGTTATGGGAGGCTACACCTTC. It yields the protein CASSFNRVMGGYTF. This chain uses TRBV7-9 with TRBJ1-2; D is perhaps TRBD1 (6 bases). V lost 3 bases and J 8 bases, leaving 16 bases between the germline ends. Germline CDR1 and CDR2: SEHNR and FQNEAQ (reference sequence). The CDR3 extends over 14 amino acids. Together with reference TRBV7-9 and TRBJ1-2, the CDR3 gives the full variable domain: DTGVSQNPRHKITKRGQNVTFRCDPISEHNRLYWYRQTLGQGPEFLTYFQNEAQLEKSRLLSDRFSAERPKGSFSTLEIQRTEQGDSAMYLCASSFNRVMGGYTFGSGTRLTVV.

DNA for the CDR3: TGCAGCGTTGAACCGTTGACAGGGAAGGCTTTCTTT. Its protein is CSVEPLTGKAFF. This chain connects TRBV29-1 to TRBJ1-1; 7 bases are shared with TRBD1. Germline loops: CDR1 SQVTM, CDR2 ANQGSEA. J was trimmed by 11 bases and V by 2 bases; bases with no gene match: 8. The CDR3 has 12 residues.

The chain employs TRBV5-5 and TRBJ1-1, with 7 bases fitting TRBD1. From germline, CDR1 is SGHKS and CDR2 YYEKEE (reference sequence). The length of the CDR3 is 14 residues. Trimming took 3 bases from V and 11 from J; bases not matched to a gene: 13. CDR3 loop: CASSSDRYGTWAFF. The CDR3, as DNA: TGTGCCAGCAGCTCGGACAGGTACGGAACATGGGCTTTCTTT.

The V gene is TRBV7-8, the J gene TRBJ1-5, with 8 bases lining up with TRBD1. In germline, CDR1 is SGHVS, CDR2 FQNEAQ. V shed 10 bases and J 2 bases; nucleotides not matched to a gene: 10. This CDR3 contains 15 residues. The CDR3 DNA reads TGTGCCACCACCGGGACGGACAGGGGCAATCAGCCCCAGCATTTT. Translated, it gives CATTGTDRGNQPQHF.

The chain links TRBV7-2 to TRBJ2-1; TRBD2 is a possible D gene (5 bases). Deletions cut 5 bases from V and 8 bases from J, with 13 bases between. In germline, CDR1 is SGHTA, CDR2 FQGNSA. The CDR3 totals 13 residues. The CDR3 coding sequence is TGTGCCAGCAGCGCAGGACTGTTCTATGAGCAGTTCTTC. This encodes CASSAGLFYEQFF.

This chain connects TRBV18 to TRBJ2-5; D gene ambiguous. The CDR3 totals 12 residues. Germline V gene data show CDR1 as KGHSH and CDR2 as LQKENI. Trimming pared 2 bases from V and 5 bases from J, leaving 6 bases between. DNA of the CDR3: TGTGCCAGCTCACCATCCGGGGAGACCCAGTACTTC. Protein sequence: CASSPSGETQYF.

This chain links TRBV5-4 with TRBJ2-7; D call uncertain. The length of the CDR3 is 14 residues. Germline CDR1 and CDR2: SGHNT and YYREEE (reference sequence). The ends were cut back, 0 bases at V and 5 bases at J, with 12 bases in the middle. The CDR3 sequence: CASSLGQKSHEQYF. As DNA, the CDR3 is TGTGCCAGCAGCTTGGGCCAGAAGTCCCACGAGCAGTACTTC.

The rearrangement uses TRBV11-2 and TRBJ1-1; TRBD1 agrees at 7 bases. CDR1 is SGHAT and CDR2 is FQNNGV in the germline V gene. The CDR3 contains 16 residues. V trimming: 5 bases; J trimming: 2 bases; junction bases outside the gene matches: 11. CDR3 in amino acids: CASSPMGTVANTEAFF. In nucleotides, the CDR3 is TGTGCCAGCAGCCCAATGGGGACAGTGGCTAACACTGAAGCTTTCTTT.

V and J are TRBV18 and TRBJ1-2; D uncertain. The germline V and J ends were trimmed by 6 bases and 8 bases, with 22 bases remaining between them. The CDR3 sequence is 15 residues long. Germline CDR1 is KGHSH and CDR2 is LQKENI. CDR3 in DNA: TGTGCCAGCTCGTCTCCTGCCGGGCCCCTAATGGGCTACACCTTC. Its translation: CASSSPAGPLMGYTF.